This T cell receptor (beta chain) came from a study of T-cell reconstitution after alpha-beta-depleted transplantation in children. The length of the CDR3 is 16 residues. Between the trimmed V and J ends, which lost 0 bases and 2 bases, there was a span of 14 bases. The germline V gene has CDR1 SGHDN and CDR2 FVKESK. The TCRbeta library incorporated unique molecular identifiers. TCRdb re-called the PCR reads with MiXCR, one entry per CDR3 protein. This table has about 610,000 distinct CDR3 sequences, about 10% appearing once. This rearrangement joins TRBV14 to TRBJ2-7, with D hard to call. This specimen was PBMCs from the stem cell graft donor, taken from the stem cell graft. This clonotype was sampled from a human donor who donated a stem cell graft to a child with acute myeloid leukemia. CDR3 loop: CASSQDRRPSTYEQYF. Here the CDR3 DNA reads TGTGCCAGCAGCCAAGATCGCCGCCCCAGCACCTACGAGCAGTACTTC.